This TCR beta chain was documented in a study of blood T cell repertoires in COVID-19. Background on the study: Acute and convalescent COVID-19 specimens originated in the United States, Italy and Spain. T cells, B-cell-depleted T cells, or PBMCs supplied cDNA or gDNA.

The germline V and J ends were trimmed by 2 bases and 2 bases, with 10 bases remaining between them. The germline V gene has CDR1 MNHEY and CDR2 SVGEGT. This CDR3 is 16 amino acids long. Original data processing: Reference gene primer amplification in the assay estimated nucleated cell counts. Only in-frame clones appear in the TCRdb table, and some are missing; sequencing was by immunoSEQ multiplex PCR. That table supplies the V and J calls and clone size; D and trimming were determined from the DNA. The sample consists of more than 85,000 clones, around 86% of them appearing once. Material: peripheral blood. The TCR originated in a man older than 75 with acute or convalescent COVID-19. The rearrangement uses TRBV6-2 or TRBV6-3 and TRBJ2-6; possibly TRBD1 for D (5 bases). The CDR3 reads CASSYNFRAGANVLTF. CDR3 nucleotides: TGTGCCAGCAGTTACAATTTCAGGGCTGGGGCCAACGTCCTGACTTTC.